This record looks at one TCR beta chain sequence and its context. Assay: immunoSEQ multiplex PCR; the TCRdb copy retains only in-frame clones and omits some. The sample lists roughly 300,000 clones, more than 75% occurring once. The data belong to a study of blood T cell repertoires in COVID-19. Background on the study: Acute and convalescent COVID-19 samples came from the United States, Italy and Spain. T cells, B-cell-depleted T cells, or PBMCs supplied cDNA or gDNA.

V lost 0 bases and J 12 bases, leaving 15 bases between the germline ends. Germline V CDR1 and CDR2: ENHRY, SYGVKD. The CDR3 is made up of 14 amino acids. The specimen was peripheral blood. The rearrangement joins TRBV10-3 to TRBJ2-1; D might be TRBD2 (5 bases). The clonotype was recovered from a woman between 45 and 60 years old with acute or convalescent COVID-19. CDR3 sequence (DNA): TGTGCCATCAGTGAGTCCCAGCGGCAGTCTCGGCAGTTCTTC. Its protein product is CAISESQRQSRQFF.